A single sample gave rise to the 25 T cell receptor beta chains below, sequenced in a study of radiotherapy plus CTLA-4 blockade in lung cancer. Method: immunoSEQ multiplex PCR; TCRdb's copy keeps in-frame clones and lacks some. Here the sample spans over 85,000 clones, around 90% being singletons. Source: peripheral blood, taken from a patient treated with radiotherapy plus ipilimumab. The receptor source for this set is a human donor with non-small cell lung cancer that progressed on radiotherapy plus ipilimumab.

The V and J genes are TRBV6-6 and TRBJ1-1, with a possible D match to TRBD1 (5 bases). Germline CDR1 and CDR2: MNHNY and SVGAGI (reference sequence). V gave up 6 bases and J gave up 6 bases, with 8 bases separating them. This CDR3 contains 11 residues. The CDR3 sequence is CASRVGPEAFF. The CDR3 DNA is TGTGCCAGCAGGGTGGGGCCTGAAGCTTTCTTT.

The chain is built from TRBV27 and TRBJ2-7; 9 positions agree with TRBD2. The trim removed 6 bases at V and 1 base at J, leaving 1 base unmatched. Looked up from germline, CDR1 is MNHEY and CDR2 is SMNVEV (reference sequence). The CDR3 runs to 13 residues. The CDR3, as DNA: TGTGCCAGCAGGGCGGGGGGGTCCTACGAGCAGTACTTC. Residues: CASRAGGSYEQYF.

The chain joins TRBV2 to TRBJ2-2; the D gene is possibly TRBD1 (6 bases). The CDR3 runs 15 residues. V lost 6 bases and J lost 2, with 13 bases in between. Germline CDR1 is SNHLY and CDR2 is FYNNEI. CDR3 sequence reads: CASRAGTINTGELFF. CDR3 DNA: TGTGCCAGCAGAGCCGGGACAATCAACACCGGGGAGCTGTTTTTT. The whole variable domain, remainder taken from reference TRBV2 and TRBJ2-2, is EPEVTQTPSHQVTQMGQEVILRCVPISNHLYFYWYRQILGQKVEFLVSFYNNEISEKSEIFDDQFSVERPDGSNFTLKIRSTKLEDSAMYFCASRAGTINTGELFFGEGSRLTVL.

V usage is TRBV5-4 and J usage is TRBJ2-2, with 7 bases lining up with TRBD2. The junction had 4 bases not matched to a gene; V was cut back by 2 bases and J by 6 bases. Germline values: CDR1 SGHNT, CDR2 YYREEE (reference sequence). The CDR3 loop spans 14 amino acids. The CDR3 is CASSFPTSPGELFF. For the CDR3, the DNA is TGTGCCAGCAGCTTTCCGACTAGCCCCGGGGAGCTGTTTTTT.

CDR3 coding DNA: TGTGCCAGCAGCGTGGGGGGCCTATTGAACACTGAAGCTTTCTTT. Encoded protein: CASSVGGLLNTEAFF. This chain links TRBV9 with TRBJ1-1; TRBD1 might be the D (6 bases). Trimming removed 2 bases from V and 0 bases from J, with 11 bases in between. Germline lookup yields CDR1 SGDLS and CDR2 YYNGEE. The CDR3 loop spans 15 amino acids.

The chain couples TRBV29-1 to TRBJ1-4; the D gene is possibly TRBD1 (6 bases). Germline CDR1 SQVTM, CDR2 ANQGSEA. There are 14 residues in the CDR3. Trimming removed 4 bases at V and 4 bases at J, with 13 bases between. The CDR3 sequence is CSVARGGDNEKLFF. The DNA for the CDR3 is TGCAGCGTTGCGAGGGGGGGGGATAATGAAAAACTGTTTTTT.

This clone has only a few counts. This chain joins TRBV20-1 and TRBJ2-1, with no clear D. The germline V gene encodes CDR1 DFQATT and CDR2 SNEGSKA (reference sequence). V lost 5 bases and J 6 bases, leaving 8 bases between the germline ends. This CDR3 comprises 11 residues. CDR3 bases: TGCAGTGCTCCCTACTTCAATGAGCAGTTCTTC. Translated, it gives CSAPYFNEQFF.

This chain connects TRBV7-2 to TRBJ2-7; D possibly matches TRBD1 or TRBD2 (5 bases each). V dropped 5 bases and J dropped 7 bases, with 18 bases sitting between them. This CDR3 comprises 14 residues. The germline V gene has CDR1 SGHTA and CDR2 FQGNSA. The DNA for the CDR3 is TGTGCCAGCAGCATAGGGACCAGGGAATCGGAGCAGTACTTC. Translating gives CASSIGTRESEQYF.

V and J are TRBV5-1 and TRBJ2-5; TRBD2 agrees at 13 bases. The CDR3 runs 17 residues. V lost 4 bases, J lost 5 bases, and 11 bases stayed unmatched. From germline, CDR1 is SGHRS and CDR2 YFSETQ. For the CDR3, the DNA is TGCGCCAGCAGCCCGCACGGGACTAGCGGGATCGGGGAGACCCAGTACTTC. It encodes CASSPHGTSGIGETQYF.

This chain links TRBV5-1 with TRBJ2-3; D perhaps matches TRBD1 (6 bases). The CDR3 is 12 amino acids. Deletions cut 3 bases from V and 7 bases from J, with 9 bases between. Germline values: CDR1 SGHRS, CDR2 YFSETQ. This CDR3 is CASSSTGHTQYF. DNA of the CDR3: TGCGCCAGCAGCTCGACAGGACATACGCAGTATTTT.

The chain joins TRBV29-1 to TRBJ1-1; D not certain. Trimming took 4 bases from V and 4 from J, leaving 13 bases between them. CDR3 length: 13 residues. CDR1 is SQVTM and CDR2 is ANQGSEA in the germline V gene. CDR3 sequence (DNA): TGCAGCGTTGGAAAGTGGTTCGGCACTGAAGCTTTCTTT. It specifies CSVGKWFGTEAFF.

This chain joins TRBV14 and TRBJ2-7; D is undetermined. Germline assignment: CDR1 SGHDN and CDR2 FVKESK. V was clipped by 0 bases and J by 2 bases, with 20 bases between them. This CDR3 is built from 18 residues. CDR3 amino acids: CASSQDQTVWRATYEQYF. CDR3 sequence (DNA): TGTGCCAGCAGCCAAGACCAGACGGTGTGGCGTGCGACCTACGAGCAGTACTTC.

In this sample, this clone turned up once. This chain uses TRBV5-4 with TRBJ2-1; TRBD2 matches 13 bases. The germline CDR1 and CDR2 sequences are SGHNT and YYREEE (reference sequence). V was pared by 3 bases and J by 7 bases, with 16 bases of the junction left unmatched. The CDR3 covers 19 residues. The DNA of the CDR3 is TGTGCCAGCAGCTCCGGACTAGCGGGAGAGGGTCGATTGGGGAATGAGCAGTTCTTC. Residues: CASSSGLAGEGRLGNEQFF.

The genes are TRBV9 and TRBJ2-1, with a possible D match to TRBD2 (7 bases). CDR3 length: 15 amino acids. The V end lost 0 bases, the J end lost 1 base, and 8 bases lay between the germline ends. Germline assignment: CDR1 SGDLS and CDR2 YYNGEE. The CDR3 region has the DNA TGTGCCAGCAGCGTAGAGGGGGGGTCCTACAATGAGCAGTTCTTC. This codes for CASSVEGGSYNEQFF.

The chain uses TRBV4-2 and TRBJ2-3, with 12 nucleotides matching TRBD2. This CDR3 is built from 19 residues. Germline V gives CDR1 LGHNA, CDR2 YNFKEQ. V shed 3 bases and J 0 bases; nucleotides not matched to a gene: 10. CDR3 nucleotides: TGTGCCAGCAGCCAGACCGGACTAGCGGGATCGACTAGCACAGATACGCAGTATTTT. Residues: CASSQTGLAGSTSTDTQYF.

The V call is TRBV5-1, the J call TRBJ2-7, with a possible D match to TRBD2 (6 bases). The CDR3 totals 13 residues. CDR1 is SGHRS, CDR2 YFSETQ, per germline. V was clipped by 3 bases and J by 7 bases, with 14 bases between them. The CDR3 loop reads CASSWGLYGEQYF. The CDR3, as DNA: TGCGCCAGCAGCTGGGGACTCTACGGGGAGCAGTACTTC. The full variable domain, completed using reference TRBV5-1 and TRBJ2-7, is KAGVTQTPRYLIKTRGQQVTLSCSPISGHRSVSWYQQTPGQGLQFLFEYFSETQRNKGNFPGRFSGRQFSNSRSEMNVSTLELGDSALYLCASSWGLYGEQYFGPGTRLTVT.

The chain employs TRBV7-9 and TRBJ2-1, with D hard to call. Germline loops: CDR1 SEHNR, CDR2 FQNEAQ (reference sequence). V was shortened by 4 bases and J by 7 bases, with 17 bases between the two germline ends. There are 15 residues in the CDR3. The CDR3: CASSSGLDTRNEQFF. DNA for the CDR3: TGTGCCAGCAGCTCAGGATTGGATACGCGGAATGAGCAGTTCTTC.

The chain carries TRBV27 and TRBJ1-2, with D unresolved. The ends were cut back, 4 bases at V and 8 bases at J, with 20 bases in the middle. The CDR3 runs 15 residues. Germline loops: CDR1 MNHEY, CDR2 SMNVEV (reference sequence). This CDR3 is CASSSSSGPMGGYTF. The CDR3 coding sequence is TGTGCCAGCAGTTCAAGCTCCGGGCCCATGGGAGGCTACACCTTC.

The genes are TRBV5-1 and TRBJ1-4, with 9 bases fitting TRBD1. The CDR3 loop spans 16 amino acids. V shed 0 bases, J shed 7 bases, and the junction held 7 bases outside the gene matches. Germline V gives CDR1 SGHRS, CDR2 YFSETQ. The CDR3 coding sequence is TGCGCCAGCAGCTTGGCCAGTACAGGGGGCGGTGAAAAACTGTTTTTT. Its translation is CASSLASTGGGEKLFF.

This CDR3 reads CASSLAPSGYEQYF. The DNA for the CDR3 is TGCGCCAGCAGCTTGGCCCCTAGCGGCTACGAGCAGTACTTC. The rearrangement uses TRBV5-1 and TRBJ2-7, with 7 positions matching TRBD2. The CDR3 extends over 14 amino acids. Germline values: CDR1 SGHRS, CDR2 YFSETQ. V lost 0 bases to trimming and J lost 3 bases; unmatched junction nucleotides: 3. The variable domain in full, completed from reference TRBV5-1 and TRBJ2-7, reads KAGVTQTPRYLIKTRGQQVTLSCSPISGHRSVSWYQQTPGQGLQFLFEYFSETQRNKGNFPGRFSGRQFSNSRSEMNVSTLELGDSALYLCASSLAPSGYEQYFGPGTRLTVT.

The rearrangement uses TRBV10-2 and TRBJ2-3; no clear D gene. Trimming left V 4 bases short and J 3 bases short, with 11 bases between. CDR1 and CDR2 from the germline V gene are WSHSY and SAAADI. CDR3 size: 14 residues. The CDR3 sequence is CASSVSDTTDTQYF. The CDR3 nucleotides read TGCGCCAGCAGTGTTTCAGACACGACAGATACGCAGTATTTT.

The chain joins TRBV30 to TRBJ2-7, with TRBD2 matching over 9 bases. The V and J ends lost 8 bases and 5 bases, in that order; junction bases with no gene match: 10. CDR3 length: 13 residues. Germline assignment: CDR1 GTSNPN and CDR2 SVGIG (reference sequence). CDR3 loop: CAASPLAGDEQYF. The CDR3 DNA reads TGTGCCGCCTCCCCACTAGCGGGCGACGAGCAGTACTTC.

The chain uses TRBV29-1 and TRBJ2-3; 8 bases match TRBD2. Losses at the gene ends were 3 bases for V and 4 bases for J; bases not matched to a gene: 3. This CDR3 region has 13 residues. The V gene's germline CDR1 is SQVTM and CDR2 ANQGSEA. This chain's CDR3 is CSVDGGEADTQYF. The CDR3 DNA sequence: TGCAGCGTTGACGGGGGGGAGGCAGATACGCAGTATTTT.

The chain joins TRBV6-1 to TRBJ1-1; maybe TRBD1 (5 bases). The length of the CDR3 is 18 residues. Trimming left V 4 bases short and J 4 bases short, with 25 bases between. Germline-derived CDR1 and CDR2 are MNHNS and SASEGT. CDR3 sequence (DNA): TGTGCCAGCAGTGCCGGCACAGGTATGGTGGGGGGTGGCACTGAAGCTTTCTTT. Translated: CASSAGTGMVGGGTEAFF.

The count of this clone is one. The rearrangement links TRBV29-1 to TRBJ2-1; possible D gene TRBD1, 6 bases. This CDR3 is 10 amino acids long. The V and J ends lost 6 bases and 9 bases respectively, with 9 bases between them. Germline V gene sequence: CDR1 SQVTM, CDR2 ANQGSEA. In DNA, the CDR3 is TGCAGCGTCGCAGGGGCTGAGCAGTTCTTC. Encoded protein: CSVAGAEQFF.